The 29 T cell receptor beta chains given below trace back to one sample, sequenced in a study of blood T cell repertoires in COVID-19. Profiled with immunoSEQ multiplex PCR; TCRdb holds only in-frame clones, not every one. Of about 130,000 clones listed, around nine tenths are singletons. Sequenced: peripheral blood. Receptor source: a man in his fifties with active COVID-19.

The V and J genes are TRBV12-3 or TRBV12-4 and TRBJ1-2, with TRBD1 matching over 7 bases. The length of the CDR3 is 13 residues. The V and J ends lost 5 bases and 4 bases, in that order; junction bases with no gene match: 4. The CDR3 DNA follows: TGTGCCAGCAGTCCATGGACAGGCTATGGCTACACCTTC. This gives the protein CASSPWTGYGYTF.

The CDR3 DNA is TGTGCCAGCAGAGCAGACAGGGGGCCTCGGGAGACCCAGTACTTC. Translated: CASRADRGPRETQYF. The genes are TRBV6-5 and TRBJ2-5; TRBD1 agrees at 10 bases. V trimming: 6 bases; J trimming: 5 bases; junction bases outside the gene matches: 9. CDR1 and CDR2 (germline): MNHEY, SVGAGI. The CDR3 runs to 15 residues.

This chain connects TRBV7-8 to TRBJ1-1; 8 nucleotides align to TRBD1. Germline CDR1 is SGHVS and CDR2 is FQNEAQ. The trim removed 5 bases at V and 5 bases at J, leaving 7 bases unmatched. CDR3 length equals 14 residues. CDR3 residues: CASSPRQGATEAFF. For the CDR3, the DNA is TGTGCCAGCAGCCCCCGGCAGGGGGCTACTGAAGCTTTCTTT.

The CDR3 sequence is CASSLIRGTNTEAFF. CDR3 coding DNA: TGTGCCAGCAGCTTGATTAGGGGTACGAACACTGAAGCTTTCTTT. This sequence joins TRBV7-9 and TRBJ1-1; D may be TRBD1 (5 bases). The germline V gene encodes CDR1 SEHNR and CDR2 FQNEAQ (reference sequence). The ends were cut back, 3 bases at V and 1 base at J, with 12 bases in the middle. The CDR3 covers 15 residues.

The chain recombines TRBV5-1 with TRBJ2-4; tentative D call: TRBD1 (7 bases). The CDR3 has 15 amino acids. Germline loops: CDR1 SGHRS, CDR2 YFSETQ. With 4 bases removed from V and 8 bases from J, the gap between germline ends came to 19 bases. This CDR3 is CASSPGTLDRDIQYF. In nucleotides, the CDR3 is TGCGCCAGCAGCCCAGGGACTTTAGACAGGGACATTCAGTACTTC.

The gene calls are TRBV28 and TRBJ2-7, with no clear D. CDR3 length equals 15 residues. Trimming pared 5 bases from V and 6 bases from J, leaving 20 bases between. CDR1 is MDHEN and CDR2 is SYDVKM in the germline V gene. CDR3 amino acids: CASSPTYSGPGEQYV. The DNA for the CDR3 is TGTGCCAGCAGTCCAACTTACAGTGGGCCAGGCGAGCAGTACGTC.

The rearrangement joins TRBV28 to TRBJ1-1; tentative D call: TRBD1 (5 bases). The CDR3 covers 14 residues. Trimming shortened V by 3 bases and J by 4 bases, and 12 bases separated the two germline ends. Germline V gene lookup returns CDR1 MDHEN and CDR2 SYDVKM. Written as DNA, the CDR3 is TGTGCCAGCAGTTTGACAGCGGGCGGCACTGAAGCTTTCTTT. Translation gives CASSLTAGGTEAFF.

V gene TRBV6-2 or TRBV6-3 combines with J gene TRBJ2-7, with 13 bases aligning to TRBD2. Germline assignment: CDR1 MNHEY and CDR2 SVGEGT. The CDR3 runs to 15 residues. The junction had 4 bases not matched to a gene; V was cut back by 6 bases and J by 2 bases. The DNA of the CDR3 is TGTGCCAGCAGCTCGGGACTAGCGGGACCCTACGAGCAGTACGTC. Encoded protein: CASSSGLAGPYEQYV.

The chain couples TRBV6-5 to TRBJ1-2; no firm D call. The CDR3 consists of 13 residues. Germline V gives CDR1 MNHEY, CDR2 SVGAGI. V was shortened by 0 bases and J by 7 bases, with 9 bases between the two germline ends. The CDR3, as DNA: TGTGCCAGCAGTTACTCTGGGCTGCGTGGCTACACCTTC. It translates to CASSYSGLRGYTF.

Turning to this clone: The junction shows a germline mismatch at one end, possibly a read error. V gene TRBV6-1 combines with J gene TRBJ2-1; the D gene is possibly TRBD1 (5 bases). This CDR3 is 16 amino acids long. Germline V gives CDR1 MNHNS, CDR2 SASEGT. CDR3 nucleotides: TGTGCCGGCAGTGAGCAGGGTCTAACCTCCTACAATGAGCAGTTCTTC. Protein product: CAGSEQGLTSYNEQFF.

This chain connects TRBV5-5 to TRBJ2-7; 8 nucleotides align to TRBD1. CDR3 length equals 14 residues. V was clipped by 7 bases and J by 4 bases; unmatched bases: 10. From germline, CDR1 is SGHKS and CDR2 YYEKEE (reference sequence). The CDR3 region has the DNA TGTGCCAGCTTCCTGGACAGGGCGTCGTACGAGCAGTACTTC. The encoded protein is CASFLDRASYEQYF. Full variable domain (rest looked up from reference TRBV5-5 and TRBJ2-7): DAGVTQSPTHLIKTRGQQVTLRCSPISGHKSVSWYQQVLGQGPQFIFQYYEKEERGRGNFPDRFSARQFPNYSSELNVNALLLGDSALYLCASFLDRASYEQYFGPGTRLTVT.

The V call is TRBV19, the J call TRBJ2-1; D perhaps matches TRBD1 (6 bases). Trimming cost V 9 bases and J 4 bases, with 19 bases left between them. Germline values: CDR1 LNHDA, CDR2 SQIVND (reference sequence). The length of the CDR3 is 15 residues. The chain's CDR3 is CASTRAGTPYNEQFF. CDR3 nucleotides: TGTGCCAGCACCCGTGCTGGGACACCTTACAATGAGCAGTTCTTC.

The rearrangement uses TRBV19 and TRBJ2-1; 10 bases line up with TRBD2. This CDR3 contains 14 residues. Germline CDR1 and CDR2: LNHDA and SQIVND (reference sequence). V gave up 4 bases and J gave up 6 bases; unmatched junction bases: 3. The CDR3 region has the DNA TGTGCCAGTAGTAAGCGGGAGGGCCTCAATGAGCAGTTCTTC. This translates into CASSKREGLNEQFF.

In nucleotides, the CDR3 is TGTGCCAGCAGCACAGGGTTTAATGAAAAACTGTTTTTT. Translating it yields CASSTGFNEKLFF. The rearrangement links TRBV28 to TRBJ1-4; TRBD1 is a possible D gene (6 bases). CDR1 and CDR2 from the germline V gene are MDHEN and SYDVKM. The V end was cut by 6 bases, the J end by 4 bases, with 9 bases between. The CDR3 sequence is 13 residues long.

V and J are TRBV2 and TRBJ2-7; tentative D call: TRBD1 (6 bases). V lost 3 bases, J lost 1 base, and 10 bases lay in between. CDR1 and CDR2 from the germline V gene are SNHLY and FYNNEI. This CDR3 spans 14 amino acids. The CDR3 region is CASSDQGQSYEQYF. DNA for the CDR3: TGTGCCAGCAGTGATCAAGGACAGTCCTACGAGCAGTACTTC.

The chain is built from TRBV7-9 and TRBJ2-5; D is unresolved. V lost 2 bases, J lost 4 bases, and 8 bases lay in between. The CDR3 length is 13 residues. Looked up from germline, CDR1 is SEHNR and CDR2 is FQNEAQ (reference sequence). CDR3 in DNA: TGTGCCAGCAGCTTATCTGGAGCAGAGACCCAGTACTTC. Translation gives CASSLSGAETQYF.

The CDR3 protein is CASSPGQMNTEAFF. The CDR3, as DNA: TGTGCCAGCAGCCCCGGACAGATGAACACTGAAGCTTTCTTT. The chain links TRBV3-1 (or the pseudogene TRBV3-2) to TRBJ1-1, with D possibly TRBD1 on 6 matching bases. Deletions cut 4 bases from V and 0 bases from J, with 9 bases between. The CDR3 spans 14 residues. Germline CDR1 reads LGHDT; CDR2 reads YNNKEL (reference sequence).

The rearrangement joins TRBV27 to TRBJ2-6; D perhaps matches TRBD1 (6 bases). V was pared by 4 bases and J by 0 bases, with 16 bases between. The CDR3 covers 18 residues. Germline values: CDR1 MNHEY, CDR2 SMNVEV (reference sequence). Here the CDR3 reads CASSWTGQISSGANVLTF. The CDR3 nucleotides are TGTGCCAGCAGTTGGACCGGACAGATTAGCTCTGGGGCCAACGTCCTGACTTTC.

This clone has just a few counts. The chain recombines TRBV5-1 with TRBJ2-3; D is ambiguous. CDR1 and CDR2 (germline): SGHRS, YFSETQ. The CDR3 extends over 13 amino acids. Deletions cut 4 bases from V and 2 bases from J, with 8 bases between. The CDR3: CASSIGNTDTQYF. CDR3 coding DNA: TGCGCCAGCAGCATTGGCAACACAGATACGCAGTATTTT.

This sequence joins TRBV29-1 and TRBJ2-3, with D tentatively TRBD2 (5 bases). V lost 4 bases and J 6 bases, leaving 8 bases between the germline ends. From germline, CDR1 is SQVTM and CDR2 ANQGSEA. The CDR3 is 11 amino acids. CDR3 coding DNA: TGCAGCGTTGCGGGGTCCGATACGCAGTATTTT. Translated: CSVAGSDTQYF.

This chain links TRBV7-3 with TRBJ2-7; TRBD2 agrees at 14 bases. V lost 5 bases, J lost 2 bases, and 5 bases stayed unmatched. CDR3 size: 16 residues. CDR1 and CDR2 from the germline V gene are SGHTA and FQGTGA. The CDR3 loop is CASSLGTSGGTYEQYF. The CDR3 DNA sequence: TGTGCCAGCAGCCTCGGGACTAGCGGGGGTACCTACGAGCAGTACTTC. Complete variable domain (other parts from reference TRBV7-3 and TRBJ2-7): GAGVSQTPSNKVTEKGKYVELRCDPISGHTALYWYRQSLGQGPEFLIYFQGTGAADDSGLPNDRFFAVRPEGSVSTLKIQRTERGDSAVYLCASSLGTSGGTYEQYFGPGTRLTVT.

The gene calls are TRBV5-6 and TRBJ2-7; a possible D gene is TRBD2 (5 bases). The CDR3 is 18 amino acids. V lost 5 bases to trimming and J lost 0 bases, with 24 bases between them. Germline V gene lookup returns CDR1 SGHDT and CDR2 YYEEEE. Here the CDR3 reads CASRSRLGGRVTSYEQYF. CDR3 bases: TGTGCCAGCAGATCCAGGCTCGGAGGCAGAGTCACCTCCTACGAGCAGTACTTC.

The CDR3 region is CASSPGAVRKNIQYF. The CDR3 region has the DNA TGTGCCAGTAGCCCAGGGGCAGTCAGGAAAAACATTCAGTACTTC. This chain joins TRBV19 and TRBJ2-4; possibly TRBD1 for D (6 bases). The CDR3 contains 15 residues. Per the germline V gene, CDR1 is LNHDA and CDR2 is SQIVND (reference sequence). V gave up 6 bases and J gave up 4 bases, with 16 bases separating them.

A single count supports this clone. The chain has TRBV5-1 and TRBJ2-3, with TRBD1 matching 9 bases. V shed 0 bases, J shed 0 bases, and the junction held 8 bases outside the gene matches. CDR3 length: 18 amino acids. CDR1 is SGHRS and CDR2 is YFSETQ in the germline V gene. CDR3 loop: CASSLVNRDRVSTDTQYF. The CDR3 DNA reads TGCGCCAGCAGCTTGGTGAACCGGGACAGGGTTAGCACAGATACGCAGTATTTT. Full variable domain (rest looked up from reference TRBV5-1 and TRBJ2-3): KAGVTQTPRYLIKTRGQQVTLSCSPISGHRSVSWYQQTPGQGLQFLFEYFSETQRNKGNFPGRFSGRQFSNSRSEMNVSTLELGDSALYLCASSLVNRDRVSTDTQYFGPGTRLTVL.

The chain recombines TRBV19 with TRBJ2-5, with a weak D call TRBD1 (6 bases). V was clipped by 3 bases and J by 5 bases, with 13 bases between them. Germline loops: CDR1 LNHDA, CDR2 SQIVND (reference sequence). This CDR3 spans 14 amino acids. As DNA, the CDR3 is TGTGCCAGTAGTATTGGTACAGGGTGGGAGACCCAGTACTTC. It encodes CASSIGTGWETQYF.

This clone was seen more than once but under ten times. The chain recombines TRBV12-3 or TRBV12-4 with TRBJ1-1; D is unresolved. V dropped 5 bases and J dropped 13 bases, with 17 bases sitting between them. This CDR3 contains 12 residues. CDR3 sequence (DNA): TGTGCCAGCAGTCTACCTGGGCCAATAGGTTTCTTT. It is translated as CASSLPGPIGFF.

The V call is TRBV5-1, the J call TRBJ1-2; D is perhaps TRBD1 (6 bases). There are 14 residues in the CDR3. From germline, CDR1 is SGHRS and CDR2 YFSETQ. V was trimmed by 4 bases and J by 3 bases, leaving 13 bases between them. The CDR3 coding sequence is TGCGCCAGCAGCACGGACAGCGGTGACTATGGCTACACCTTC. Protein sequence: CASSTDSGDYGYTF.

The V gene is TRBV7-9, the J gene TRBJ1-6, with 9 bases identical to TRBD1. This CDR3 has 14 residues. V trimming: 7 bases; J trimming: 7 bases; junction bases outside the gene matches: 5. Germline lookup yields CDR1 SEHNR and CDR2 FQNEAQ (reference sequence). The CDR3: CASTTGTGNSPLHF. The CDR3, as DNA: TGTGCCAGCACCACAGGGACAGGGAATTCACCCCTCCACTTT. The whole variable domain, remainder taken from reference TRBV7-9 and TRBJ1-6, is DTGVSQNPRHKITKRGQNVTFRCDPISEHNRLYWYRQTLGQGPEFLTYFQNEAQLEKSRLLSDRFSAERPKGSFSTLEIQRTEQGDSAMYLCASTTGTGNSPLHFGNGTRLTVT.

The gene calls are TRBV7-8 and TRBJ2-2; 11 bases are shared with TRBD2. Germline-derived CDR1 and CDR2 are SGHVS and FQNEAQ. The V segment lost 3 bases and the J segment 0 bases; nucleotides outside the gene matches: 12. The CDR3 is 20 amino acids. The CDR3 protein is CASSFLAGLAATANTGELFF. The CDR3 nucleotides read TGTGCCAGCAGCTTCCTTGCGGGACTAGCGGCGACAGCGAACACCGGGGAGCTGTTTTTT.